This T cell receptor (beta chain) was recorded in a study of blood T cell repertoires in COVID-19. The overall study: COVID-19 samples collected from the United States, Italy and Spain covered acute and convalescent phases. PBMCs, B-cell-depleted T cells, or T cells provided the cDNA or gDNA that made up the material.

Seattle patient enrollment occurred during active infection, with longitudinal follow-up thereafter. In the authors' workflow: Amplification with reference gene primers provided the estimates of nucleated cell counts. Clones were sequenced by immunoSEQ multiplex PCR, and TCRdb holds only the in-frame ones, with some missing. V, J and clone size are taken as reported in that table, and D and trimming were inferred from the DNA itself. The sample shows 300,000 to 400,000 clones, around 87% of them seen only once. Sequencing input: peripheral blood. The clonotype originates from a woman in her sixties or seventies with COVID-19, enrolled during active disease.

The CDR3 region is CASTDRGLTEAFF. In DNA, the CDR3 is TGTGCCAGTACTGACAGGGGACTCACTGAAGCTTTCTTT. This rearrangement joins TRBV19 to TRBJ1-1; the match to TRBD1 covers 8 bases. Germline V gene lookup returns CDR1 LNHDA and CDR2 SQIVND (reference sequence). The CDR3 loop spans 13 amino acids. With 7 bases clipped from V and 4 bases from J, the junction kept 5 bases outside the gene matches.